A single sample gave rise to the 2 T cell receptor beta chains below, sequenced in a study of T cell responses to AZD1222 COVID-19 vaccine. TCRdb keeps only in-frame clones here, not all; method: immunoSEQ multiplex PCR. This repertoire shows roughly 100,000 clones, roughly 86% found once; its top ten account for approximately 15%. Sequenced here: peripheral blood, sampled 28 days after the second AZD1222 dose. These receptors all come from an adult who received the AZD1222 COVID-19 vaccine.

CDR3 DNA: TGTGCCAGCAGCAGGAGCTCCTATAATTCACCCCTCCACTTT. This gives the protein CASSRSSYNSPLHF. The chain couples TRBV28 to TRBJ1-6; the D is unclear. Germline CDR1 and CDR2: MDHEN and SYDVKM. The CDR3 consists of 14 residues. Between the trimmed V and J ends, which lost 6 bases and 0 bases, there was a span of 6 bases.

This chain connects TRBV6-5 to TRBJ2-7; D call uncertain. Germline V gene lookup returns CDR1 MNHEY and CDR2 SVGAGI. V was cut by 6 bases and J by 3 bases, with 18 bases left in between. The CDR3 spans 15 residues. The CDR3 sequence: CASRLNPEAYYEQYF. In DNA, the CDR3 is TGTGCCAGCAGACTCAACCCTGAAGCATACTACGAGCAGTACTTC.